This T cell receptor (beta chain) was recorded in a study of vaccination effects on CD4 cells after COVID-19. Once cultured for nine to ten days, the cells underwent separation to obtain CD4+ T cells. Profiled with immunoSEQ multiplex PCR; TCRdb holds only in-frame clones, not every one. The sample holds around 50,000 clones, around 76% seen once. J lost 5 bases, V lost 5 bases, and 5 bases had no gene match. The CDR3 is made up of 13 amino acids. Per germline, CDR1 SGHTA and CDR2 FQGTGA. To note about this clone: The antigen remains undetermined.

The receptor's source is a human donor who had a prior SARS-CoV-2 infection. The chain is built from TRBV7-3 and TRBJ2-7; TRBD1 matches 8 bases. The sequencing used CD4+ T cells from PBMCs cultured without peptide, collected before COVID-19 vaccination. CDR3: CASSQTGGDEQYF. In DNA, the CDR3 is TGTGCCAGCAGCCAAACAGGGGGAGACGAGCAGTACTTC.